A selection of T cell receptor beta chains follows, all from one sample in a study of identical twins. TCRdb analysed the 5' RACE reads with MiXCR anew, one entry per CDR3 protein. The profile shows approximately 240,000 distinct CDR3 sequences, over 11% of them singletons. The specimen sequenced was memory (CD45RO+) T cells sorted from blood. All receptors come from a woman aged 18-29 years in good health. Each CDR3 is given with its conserved first and last residue. The D gene is left open where the match is weak. Clone sizes are given selectively: once, few, many, or a class where the clone is expanded.

CASSRGGHGEAGELFF,TGCGCCAGCAGCCGAGGCGGACACGGGGAGGCCGGGGAGCTGTTTTTT,TRBV4-1,.,TRBJ2-2,.,16
CASSQERDYGYTF,TGTGCCAGCAGCCAAGAGAGGGACTATGGCTACACCTTC,TRBV4-2,.,TRBJ1-2,few,13
CASSSRLARTYYF,TGTGCCAGCAGCTCGAGACTAGCGCGAACTTATTACTTC,TRBV7-8,TRBD2,TRBJ2-5,.,13
CSARDWGAVETQYF,TGCAGTGCTAGAGATTGGGGGGCTGTGGAGACCCAGTACTTC,TRBV20-1,.,TRBJ2-5,few,14
CASSRGVMNTEAFF,TGTGCCAGCAGCAGGGGCGTTATGAACACTGAAGCTTTCTTT,TRBV25-1,.,TRBJ1-1,.,14
CASSQDRNFTLAKNIQYF,TGTGCCAGCAGCCAAGATCGAAACTTTACCCTAGCCAAAAACATTCAGTACTTC,TRBV3-1,.,TRBJ2-4,.,18
CASSYLGYEQFF,TGTGCCAGCTCTTATTTAGGTTATGAGCAGTTCTTC,TRBV28,.,TRBJ2-1,.,12
CSAMRDSGNEQYF,TGCAGTGCTATGCGGGACTCTGGAAACGAGCAGTACTTC,TRBV20-1,.,TRBJ2-7,.,13
CASSARVANEKLFF,TGTGCCAGCAGTGCCAGGGTGGCTAATGAAAAACTGTTTTTT,TRBV6-1,.,TRBJ1-4,few,14
CASSSTGGRTEAFF,TGTGCCAGTAGCTCAACAGGGGGTCGGACTGAAGCTTTCTTT,TRBV19,TRBD1,TRBJ1-1,.,14
CSALSLPYNEQFF,TGCAGTGCCCTCAGCCTCCCCTACAATGAGCAGTTCTTC,TRBV20-1,.,TRBJ2-1,.,13
CSAIGPGRNPGELFF,TGCAGTGCGATAGGGCCAGGGAGGAATCCCGGGGAGCTGTTTTTT,TRBV20-1,.,TRBJ2-2,few,15
CAWAGGEGGQETQYF,TGTGCCTGGGCCGGTGGGGAGGGGGGACAAGAGACCCAGTACTTC,TRBV30,.,TRBJ2-5,.,15
CASSGGGNEQFF,TGTGCCAGCAGCGGCGGAGGGAATGAGCAGTTCTTC,TRBV2,.,TRBJ2-1,.,12
CSAQQVYEQYF,TGCAGTGCCCAACAGGTCTACGAGCAGTACTTC,TRBV20-1,.,TRBJ2-7,few,11
CASSPTGQRTIYEQYF,TGTGCCAGCAGCCCGACAGGACAGCGTACCATCTACGAGCAGTACTTC,TRBV5-6,.,TRBJ2-7,.,16
CASSEADGGWAYGYTF,TGTGCCAGCAGTGAAGCTGATGGGGGTTGGGCCTATGGCTACACCTTC,TRBV6-1,.,TRBJ1-2,few,16
CASSLWTGYGYTF,TGTGCCAGCAGTCTCTGGACGGGCTATGGCTACACCTTC,TRBV12-3/TRBV12-4,.,TRBJ1-2,many,13
CASSWRAGELFF,TGTGCCAGCAGCTGGAGGGCCGGGGAGCTGTTTTTT,TRBV5-5,.,TRBJ2-2,.,12
CASSRPNFRLAGHTDTQYF,TGTGCCAGCAGCCGCCCCAATTTTCGACTAGCGGGACACACAGATACGCAGTATTTT,TRBV6-2/TRBV6-3,TRBD2,TRBJ2-3,.,19
CASKPRGQGGDEQFF,TGCGCCAGCAAGCCCCGCGGACAGGGCGGGGATGAGCAGTTCTTC,TRBV4-3,TRBD1,TRBJ2-1,few,15
CASSSTGEGYGYTF,TGTGCCAGCAGCTCCACAGGGGAGGGATATGGCTACACCTTC,TRBV5-5,TRBD1,TRBJ1-2,few,14
CASSMSLEAYEQYF,TGTGCCAGTAGTATGTCTCTAGAAGCCTACGAGCAGTACTTC,TRBV19,.,TRBJ2-7,.,14
CASSPRGLAKNIQYF,TGCGCCAGCAGCCCGCGAGGGTTAGCCAAAAACATTCAGTACTTC,TRBV4-3,.,TRBJ2-4,.,15
CASSLGLAEQETQYF,TGTGCCAGCAGCTTGGGACTAGCGGAGCAAGAGACCCAGTACTTC,TRBV7-9,TRBD2,TRBJ2-5,few,15
CASSGTYTDTQYF,TGTGCCAGCAGCGGGACATACACAGATACGCAGTATTTT,TRBV7-2,.,TRBJ2-3,.,13
CASSLKSSGDSIQYF,TGTGCCAGCAGCTTAAAATCGAGCGGGGATTCTATTCAGTACTTC,TRBV7-2,TRBD2,TRBJ2-4,many,15
CASSSGQGAYNEQFF,TGTGCCAGCAGCTCGGGACAGGGGGCCTACAATGAGCAGTTCTTC,TRBV7-3,TRBD1,TRBJ2-1,many,15